This T cell receptor beta chain was recorded in a study of early T cells in non-severe SARS-CoV-2 infection. About the study: Bulk RNA isolated from unsorted whole blood underwent sequencing; chains were not paired. Study-level findings and limits: CD4 and private specificities were missed by VDJdb matching, which favored anti-spike CD8 responses.

Germline V CDR1 and CDR2: SGHKS, YYEKEE (reference sequence). The CDR3 runs 14 residues. Trimming took 2 bases from V and 7 from J; bases not matched to a gene: 3. This clonotype was detected many times. Its antigen is as yet unknown. Individual cDNA molecules were tagged with unique molecular identifiers. TCRdb fed the 5' RACE reads into MiXCR, producing one record per CDR3 protein. The sample consists of more than 50,000 distinct CDR3 sequences, about 13% of them appearing once. The V and J genes are TRBV5-5 and TRBJ1-6; 7 positions match TRBD1. Material for sequencing was whole blood. The TCR was taken from an adult who was a healthcare worker with PCR-confirmed SARS-CoV-2 infection or an uninfected control (not recorded which). The CDR3: CASSLGGNNSPLHF. Written as DNA, the CDR3 is TGTGCCAGCAGCTTAGGGGGCAACAATTCACCCCTCCACTTT.